Listed here are 2 T cell receptor beta chains from one sample, sequenced in a study of T-cell reconstitution after alpha-beta-depleted transplantation in children. This sample's TCRbeta library carried unique molecular identifier barcodes. TCRdb used MiXCR to reprocess the PCR reads, holding one entry per CDR3 protein. The top ten clones hold 25% to 30% of a sample with about 420,000 distinct CDR3 sequences, around 15% of them seen once. Source: PBMCs, mostly from graft donor cells, taken 360 days after TCRalphabeta/CD19-depleted stem cell transplant. These receptors all stem from a boy under three years old who had a stem cell transplant for Wiskott-Aldrich syndrome, so the T cells may come from the graft donor.

V gene TRBV20-1 combines with J gene TRBJ2-1; D not resolved. Per the germline V gene, CDR1 is DFQATT and CDR2 is SNEGSKA (reference sequence). The CDR3 consists of 14 residues. Trimming stripped 4 bases from V and 1 base from J, with 11 bases between. This CDR3 reads CSAIRSLSYNEQFF. The CDR3 DNA follows: TGCAGTGCTATCAGGTCCTTATCCTACAATGAGCAGTTCTTC.

The gene calls are TRBV25-1 and TRBJ2-7; unclear D gene. The germline V gene encodes CDR1 MGHDK and CDR2 SYGVNS. V lost 2 bases and J 2 bases, leaving 7 bases between the germline ends. This CDR3 has 13 residues. The CDR3 DNA reads as TGTGCCAGCAGTGAAAATTTCCCCTACGAGCAGTACTTC. Translating gives CASSENFPYEQYF.